Listed below are T cell receptor beta chains from one sample, sequenced in a study of vaccination and CD4 T cells after COVID-19. TCRdb re-analysed the PCR reads in MiXCR, keeping a single row per CDR3 protein. The sample contains about 18,000 distinct CDR3 sequences, 25% to 30% of which appear only once. Antigen specificity for these receptors is unknown. The specimen was cultured CD4+ T cells from blood. The receptors were gathered from a human donor with COVID-19. The CDR3 runs from the conserved cysteine through the conserved F or W. The D gene is left open where the match is weak. Clone size is shown for a subset of rows, as once, few, many or a class of expanded clone.

.	TRBJ1-6	TRBV6-2/TRBV6-3	.	TGTGCCAGCAGGTCTACCGGGACGGGGAATTCACCCCTCCACTTT	CASRSTGTGNSPLHF
few	TRBJ1-5	TRBV5-5	TRBD1	TGTGCCAGCAGCAGAGATGACAGGGAAAATCAGCCCCAGCATTTT	CASSRDDRENQPQHF
.	TRBJ2-5	TRBV5-6	.	TGTGCCAGCACAGCTTACCTTGCAGGGAGGGAGACCCAGTACTTC	CASTAYLAGRETQYF
few	TRBJ1-2	TRBV7-2	.	TGTGCCAGCAGCTTACGACGGAACTATGGCTACACCTTC	CASSLRRNYGYTF
few	TRBJ2-7	TRBV27	.	TGTGCCAGCAGTTTATCTGGCGGGCCAGGGGCCTACGAGCAGTACTTC	CASSLSGGPGAYEQYF
.	TRBJ2-1	TRBV7-6	.	TGTGCCAGCAGCGACCGAGCCCGGGCCCTTAGGACAAATGAGCAGTTCTTC	CASSDRARALRTNEQFF
.	TRBJ2-2	TRBV19	TRBD1	TGTGCCAGTTCATCCGGGACAGGGGTTTTCGGGGAGCTGTTTTTT	CASSSGTGVFGELFF
few	TRBJ2-5	TRBV20-1	TRBD1	TGCAGTGCTAGAGATCAAAGGACAGGAGAAGAGACCCAGTACTTC	CSARDQRTGEETQYF
once	TRBJ2-1	TRBV12-3/TRBV12-4	TRBD2	TGTGCCAGCATCTCGGGCGGGGGGGCGAAAAGCTCCTGCAATGAGCAGTTCTTC	CASISGGGAKSSCNEQFF
.	TRBJ2-6	TRBV10-3	.	TGTGCCATCACTGAAATGGGGGGGCCCTCTGGGGCCAACGTCCTGACTTTC	CAITEMGGPSGANVLTF
few	TRBJ1-2	TRBV2	TRBD1	TGTGCCAGCAGTGACCGACAGGGGGCTAGAGATGGCTACACCTTC	CASSDRQGARDGYTF
few	TRBJ1-5	TRBV5-8	.	TGTGCCAGCAGCCCCGGGGTCTTGGGTCAGCCCCAGCATTTT	CASSPGVLGQPQHF
once	TRBJ2-3	TRBV5-1	.	TGCGCCAGCAGACTGATCTGGGGAACCACAGATACGCAGTATTTT	CASRLIWGTTDTQYF
.	TRBJ2-5	TRBV7-2	TRBD2	TGTGCCAGCAGCTTAAATCTCGGACTAGCGGGGGAGACCCAGTACTTC	CASSLNLGLAGETQYF
.	TRBJ1-2	TRBV30	.	TGTGCCTGGAGTGTAAGGAGGGTAGAAGGCTACACCTTC	CAWSVRRVEGYTF
once	TRBJ2-5	TRBV12-3/TRBV12-4	.	TGTGCCAGCAGGCTAACAGGGTTGAGAGAGACCCAGTACTTC	CASRLTGLRETQYF
.	TRBJ2-1	TRBV4-3	.	TGCGCCAGCAGCCAAGTCGGCTCCTCCTACAATGAGCAGTTCTTC	CASSQVGSSYNEQFF
.	TRBJ2-3	TRBV12-3/TRBV12-4	TRBD1	TGTGCCAGCAAGACGACAGGGATCCCGGATACGCAGTATTTT	CASKTTGIPDTQYF
.	TRBJ2-5	TRBV19	TRBD1	TGTGCCAGTAGTGCCACAGGGGGCGGGGAGACCCAGTACTTC	CASSATGGGETQYF
.	TRBJ1-5	TRBV20-1	TRBD1	TGCAGTGCTAGAGTTGCACAGGGGATACAGCCCCAGCATTTT	CSARVAQGIQPQHF
.	TRBJ2-5	TRBV6-4	.	TGTGCCAGCAGTCTCCTGGAGGGGCAGGAAGAGACCCAGTACTTC	CASSLLEGQEETQYF
.	TRBJ2-5	TRBV2	TRBD1	TGTGCCAGCAGCGAACCGGGACAGGGAGTAGAGACCCAGTACTTC	CASSEPGQGVETQYF
few	TRBJ2-5	TRBV5-1	TRBD2	TGCGCCAGCAGCTTGGTCGGCGGGGGGGTCCAAGAGACCCAGTACTTC	CASSLVGGGVQETQYF
.	TRBJ1-2	TRBV7-9	TRBD1	TGTGCCAGCAGCCAAGGCGGCAGGGGGCTAGGCTACACCTTC	CASSQGGRGLGYTF
few	TRBJ2-7	TRBV27	.	TGTGCCAGCAGTTTATCCGGATACGAGCAGTACTTC	CASSLSGYEQYF
few	TRBJ1-1	TRBV19	.	TGTGCCAGTAGTATGGGGGCAGGGCTGCAGACTGAAGCTTTCTTT	CASSMGAGLQTEAFF
few	TRBJ1-2	TRBV6-4	TRBD1	TGTGCCAGCAGTCAGACAGGGGAAGGGTATGGCTACACCTTC	CASSQTGEGYGYTF
few	TRBJ1-3	TRBV10-3	.	TGTGCCATCAGTGCAGGGGTCGGAAACACCATATATTTT	CAISAGVGNTIYF
few	TRBJ2-3	TRBV7-2	.	TGTGCCAGCAGCTCTACTCTCAGACGCACAGATACGCAGTATTTT	CASSSTLRRTDTQYF
few	TRBJ1-3	TRBV20-1	TRBD1	TGCAGTGCTAGCCCGGGACAGACTGGAAACACCATATATTTT	CSASPGQTGNTIYF
.	TRBJ1-5	TRBV21-1	.	TGTGCCAAGGGGGGCTCCACTTTCAATCAGCCCCAGCATTTT	CAKGGSTFNQPQHF
.	TRBJ1-4	TRBV4-1	TRBD1	TGCGCCAGCAGCCAAGCGGGACAGCCTAATGAAAAACTGTTTTTT	CASSQAGQPNEKLFF
.	TRBJ1-2	TRBV28	TRBD1	TGTGCCAGCAGTTCAACGCAACCGGGACAGAGCTATGGCTACACCTTC	CASSSTQPGQSYGYTF
few	TRBJ1-2	TRBV6-1	.	TGTGCCAGCAGGGACATAGGGGCCGCCTCTAACTATGGCTACACCTTC	CASRDIGAASNYGYTF
.	TRBJ1-6	TRBV11-3	TRBD1	TGTGCCAGCAGCTCCCGGGACAGGGGGTTAACCCTCCACTTT	CASSSRDRGLTLHF
once	TRBJ2-4	TRBV19	.	TGTGCCAGTAGTAAAAGAGCCAAAAACATTCAGTACTTC	CASSKRAKNIQYF
.	TRBJ2-3	TRBV24-1	.	TGTGCCACCAGTGAAAATCCCGGGACCGCTACAGATACGCAGTATTTT	CATSENPGTATDTQYF
.	TRBJ2-7	TRBV12-5	TRBD1	TGTGCTAGTGGACTCGGACAGGCGAGCTCCTACGAGCAGTACTTC	CASGLGQASSYEQYF
.	TRBJ2-7	TRBV28	.	TGTGCCAGCAGTGGCCCGGACAGCCCCTACGAGCAGTACTTC	CASSGPDSPYEQYF
.	TRBJ2-3	TRBV6-1	.	TGTGCCAGCACCTCCGGAGGGGATACGCAGTATTTT	CASTSGGDTQYF
.	TRBJ2-6	TRBV27	TRBD1	TGTGCCAGCCGAACGGACAGGGTGAACTCTGGGGCCAACGTCCTGACTTTC	CASRTDRVNSGANVLTF
.	TRBJ2-1	TRBV6-1	TRBD2	TGTGCCAGCAGTCGGACTAGCGGGGGGGCCGTTGGATATGAGCAGTTCTTC	CASSRTSGGAVGYEQFF